One sample yielded the 3 T cell receptor beta chains listed below, sequenced in a study of CD8 T cells in ankylosing spondylitis. Regarding the study as a whole: In ankylosing spondylitis blood, a motif of roughly 8 highly homologous TCR beta variants appeared characteristic.

What these receptors recognize is not known. TCRdb reprocessed the 5' RACE reads via MiXCR and lists one record per CDR3 protein. The top ten clones hold about 0.92% of a sample with hundreds of thousands of distinct CDR3 sequences, roughly a quarter of them seen once. Input material: blood, either unsorted or a sorted T cell fraction (not recorded which). These receptors originate from a male donor with ankylosing spondylitis.

The V and J genes are TRBV12-5 and TRBJ2-2, with unresolved D. With 1 base removed from V and 1 base from J, the gap between germline ends came to 4 bases. Germline CDR1 is LGHNT and CDR2 is FRNRAP. CDR3 length: 14 residues. CDR3 sequence: CASGLDLNTGELFF. CDR3 nucleotides: TGTGCTAGTGGTTTGGACCTGAACACCGGGGAGCTGTTTTTT.

The rearrangement links TRBV20-1 to TRBJ1-5, with D perhaps matching TRBD1 (5 bases). Germline V CDR1 and CDR2: DFQATT, SNEGSKA (reference sequence). Trimming removed 5 bases at V and 4 bases at J, with 15 bases between. This CDR3 region has 14 residues. In DNA form, the CDR3 reads TGCAGTGCTCCCGGGACCCAAGTGAATCAGCCCCAGCATTTT. Its translation: CSAPGTQVNQPQHF.

The sample holds a few counts of this clonotype. The chain uses TRBV12-3 or TRBV12-4 and TRBJ2-1; D possibly corresponds to TRBD1 (6 bases). Trimming cost V 8 bases and J 5 bases, with 16 bases left between them. The CDR3 runs 14 residues. The CDR3 bases are TGTGCCAGCTCCTTGCAGGGGCCTAACAATGAGCAGTTCTTC. Encoded protein: CASSLQGPNNEQFF.